The 15 T cell receptor beta chains presented below share a single source sample, sequenced in a study of blood T cell repertoires in COVID-19. The repertoire was sequenced with immunoSEQ multiplex PCR; TCRdb's copy has only in-frame clones and lacks some. The sample holds roughly 190,000 clones; roughly 80% are singletons and the top ten take around 19%. What was sequenced was peripheral blood. These receptors came from a human donor in a cohort sampled during active COVID-19.

The chain has TRBV30 and TRBJ2-5; the D gene is possibly TRBD2 (7 bases). Per the germline V gene, CDR1 is GTSNPN and CDR2 is SVGIG (reference sequence). V lost 1 base, J lost 5 bases, and 17 bases lay in between. The CDR3 has 15 amino acids. CDR3 region: CAWSGGGRGMETQYF. The CDR3 region has the DNA TGTGCCTGGAGTGGGGGGGGGCGAGGGATGGAGACCCAGTACTTC.

This sequence joins TRBV2 and TRBJ1-5; D is unclear. The CDR3 runs 13 residues. The ends were cut back, 6 bases at V and 2 bases at J, with 8 bases in the middle. CDR1 is SNHLY and CDR2 is FYNNEI in the germline V gene. The DNA of the CDR3 is TGTGCCAGCAGGAGGGATGGCAATCAGCCCCAGCATTTT. As protein: CASRRDGNQPQHF.

V gene TRBV14 combines with J gene TRBJ2-3; the D gene is possibly TRBD1 (5 bases). Germline V lookup: CDR1 SGHDN, CDR2 FVKESK. Trimming took off 0 bases at V and 0 bases at J, with 13 bases between the two ends. This CDR3 has 17 amino acids. The CDR3 is CASSQEPAGISTDTQYF. The DNA for the CDR3 is TGTGCCAGCAGCCAAGAGCCCGCAGGGATTAGCACAGATACGCAGTATTTT.

The chain has TRBV28 and TRBJ1-1; no clear D gene. Germline CDR1 and CDR2: MDHEN and SYDVKM. There are 15 residues in the CDR3. V dropped 2 bases and J dropped 3 bases, with 13 bases sitting between them. The CDR3 bases are TGTGCCAGCAGTTTAGAGTCGCTTCTGGACACTGAAGCTTTCTTT. This encodes CASSLESLLDTEAFF.

For the CDR3, the DNA is TGTGCCAGCAGGTACAGGGAACCTGGAAACACCATATATTTT. Translation gives CASRYREPGNTIYF. This sequence joins TRBV9 and TRBJ1-3; possible D gene TRBD1, 6 bases. The CDR3 has 14 amino acids. Germline assignment: CDR1 SGDLS and CDR2 YYNGEE. V was pared by 5 bases and J by 2 bases, with 11 bases between.

This clone was observed a single time. The chain links TRBV7-8 to TRBJ2-3; TRBD1 might be the D (6 bases). CDR1 is SGHVS, CDR2 FQNEAQ, per germline. The CDR3 length is 16 residues. Trimming stripped 1 base from V and 0 bases from J, with 11 bases between. DNA of the CDR3: TGTGCCAGCAGCTTAGTCACAGGGCATAGCACAGATACGCAGTATTTT. Its protein product is CASSLVTGHSTDTQYF. Based on the CDR3 plus reference TRBV7-8 and TRBJ2-3, the full variable domain is GAGVSQSPRYKVAKRGQDVALRCDPISGHVSLFWYQQALGQGPEFLTYFQNEAQLDKSGLPSDRFFAERPEGSVSTLKIQRTQQEDSAVYLCASSLVTGHSTDTQYFGPGTRLTVL.

This clone has only one observation. The chain links TRBV2 to TRBJ2-2; 7 nucleotides align to TRBD1. This CDR3 has 15 residues. V shed 6 bases and J 0 bases; nucleotides not matched to a gene: 4. Germline V CDR1 and CDR2: SNHLY, FYNNEI. This CDR3 is CASRRDRTNTGELFF. The CDR3 nucleotides read TGTGCCAGCAGGAGGGACAGAACGAACACCGGGGAGCTGTTTTTT. Full variable domain (missing parts from reference TRBV2 and TRBJ2-2): EPEVTQTPSHQVTQMGQEVILRCVPISNHLYFYWYRQILGQKVEFLVSFYNNEISEKSEIFDDQFSVERPDGSNFTLKIRSTKLEDSAMYFCASRRDRTNTGELFFGEGSRLTVL.

The chain uses TRBV5-8 and TRBJ2-5; D unclear. CDR1 SGHTS and CDR2 YDEGEE come from the germline V gene. V lost 4 bases and J 2 bases, leaving 18 bases between the germline ends. The length of the CDR3 is 16 residues. The CDR3 region is CASSPPDTPWQETQYF. The CDR3, as DNA: TGTGCCAGCAGCCCCCCTGACACCCCGTGGCAAGAGACCCAGTACTTC.

V gene TRBV7-9 combines with J gene TRBJ1-2; the D is unclear. V was cut by 2 bases and J by 6 bases, with 22 bases left in between. CDR1 and CDR2 (germline): SEHNR, FQNEAQ (reference sequence). The CDR3 totals 17 residues. Written as DNA, the CDR3 is TGTGCCAGCAGCTTAACTGATTGGACTAAGGGTTCGGATGGCTACACCTTC. Translation gives CASSLTDWTKGSDGYTF. The full variable domain, in which reference TRBV7-9 and TRBJ1-2 provide the parts outside the CDR3, is DTGVSQNPRHKITKRGQNVTFRCDPISEHNRLYWYRQTLGQGPEFLTYFQNEAQLEKSRLLSDRFSAERPKGSFSTLEIQRTEQGDSAMYLCASSLTDWTKGSDGYTFGSGTRLTVV.

The genes are TRBV2 and TRBJ1-2; 9 bases fit TRBD1. The CDR3 has 14 residues. CDR1 and CDR2 from the germline V gene are SNHLY and FYNNEI. The ends lost 8 bases at V and 0 bases at J; junction bases unmatched: 4. The CDR3 DNA reads TGTGCCAGCGGCCGGGACAGGGCTAACTATGGCTACACCTTC. Its translation is CASGRDRANYGYTF.

This clone has only a few counts. This chain uses TRBV19 with TRBJ1-6; a possible D gene is TRBD1 (5 bases). The CDR3 covers 15 residues. Trimming took off 5 bases at V and 7 bases at J, with 15 bases between the two ends. The germline gives CDR1 LNHDA, CDR2 SQIVND (reference sequence). The CDR3 DNA follows: TGTGCCAGTAGTGAGGAGCGGGGACGAAATTCACCCCTCCACTTT. Its protein product is CASSEERGRNSPLHF.

V and J are TRBV6-6 and TRBJ2-4, with a tentative D call TRBD2 (6 bases). The CDR3 contains 13 residues. The germline V and J ends were trimmed by 5 bases and 9 bases, with 14 bases remaining between them. The germline CDR1 and CDR2 sequences are MNHNY and SVGAGI (reference sequence). Written as DNA, the CDR3 is TGTGCCAGCAGTCGGACGCTCGGGGGCATTCAGTACTTC. Residues: CASSRTLGGIQYF.

The chain has TRBV4-2 and TRBJ2-7; D possibly corresponds to TRBD1 (5 bases). This CDR3 contains 14 residues. Germline lookup yields CDR1 LGHNA and CDR2 YNFKEQ. Between the trimmed V and J ends, which lost 4 bases and 3 bases, there was a span of 13 bases. The CDR3 DNA reads as TGTGCCAGCAGCCCGCTGTACCAGGGCTACGAGCAGTACTTC. Its translation: CASSPLYQGYEQYF.

The genes are TRBV30 and TRBJ1-1; 7 positions match TRBD1. Trimming cost V 0 bases and J 4 bases; bases outside gene matches: 2. Looked up from germline, CDR1 is GTSNPN and CDR2 is SVGIG (reference sequence). The CDR3 loop spans 13 amino acids. CDR3 region: CAWSVAGGTEAFF. CDR3 sequence (DNA): TGTGCCTGGAGTGTAGCAGGGGGCACTGAAGCTTTCTTT.

The gene calls are TRBV28 and TRBJ1-2; D is possibly TRBD1 (6 bases). V was shortened by 2 bases and J by 14 bases, with 18 bases between the two germline ends. Looked up from germline, CDR1 is MDHEN and CDR2 is SYDVKM. CDR3 length: 13 amino acids. Here the CDR3 DNA reads TGTGCCAGCAGTTTAGGTTCCCGACAGGCCCGAACCTTC. Amino acid sequence: CASSLGSRQARTF.